This T cell receptor beta chain emerged from a study of blood T cell repertoires in COVID-19. Turning to the study itself: Acute-phase and convalescent COVID-19 samples originated in the United States, Italy and Spain. PBMCs, B-cell-depleted T cells, or T cells were the source of the cDNA or gDNA that made up the material.

Germline V gene sequence: CDR1 SGHTA, CDR2 FQGTGA. The CDR3 is made up of 16 amino acids. V lost 0 bases, J lost 6 bases, and 12 bases lay in between. Sequencing used immunoSEQ multiplex PCR; TCRdb keeps in-frame clones, though not all of them. The sample carries roughly 120,000 clones, around 80% recorded once. Sequencing was done on a sample of peripheral blood. The receptor comes from an elderly woman with active or convalescent COVID-19. The chain carries TRBV7-3 and TRBJ1-6; D perhaps matches TRBD1 (6 bases). Here the CDR3 reads CASSLTAGASNSPLHF. CDR3 nucleotide sequence: TGTGCCAGCAGCTTAACTGCAGGGGCCTCTAATTCACCCCTCCACTTT.